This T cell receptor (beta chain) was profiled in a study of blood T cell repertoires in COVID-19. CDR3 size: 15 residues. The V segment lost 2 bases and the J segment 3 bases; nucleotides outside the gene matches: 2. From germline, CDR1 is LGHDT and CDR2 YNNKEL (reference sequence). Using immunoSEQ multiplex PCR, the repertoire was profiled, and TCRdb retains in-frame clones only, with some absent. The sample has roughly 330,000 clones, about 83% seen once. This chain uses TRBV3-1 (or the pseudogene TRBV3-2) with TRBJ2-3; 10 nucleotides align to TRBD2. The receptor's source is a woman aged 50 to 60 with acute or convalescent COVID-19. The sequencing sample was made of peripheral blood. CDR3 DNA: TGTGCCAGCAGCCAACTGACTAGCGGGACAGATACGCAGTATTTT. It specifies CASSQLTSGTDTQYF.